Listed here are 19 T cell receptor beta chains from one sample, sequenced in a study of T cell responses to AZD1222 COVID-19 vaccine (TCRdb year 2021). Interpreted using the paper, the time point label stands for: about 28 days (+/-7) after the second vaccine dose. The receptor library was made with the immunoSEQ multiplex PCR assay. As stored in TCRdb, this immuneACCESS dataset retains in-frame rearrangements with V and J assigned. A fraction of the clones does not appear; measured against another copy, unresolved V genes explain less than half of the discrepancy, and the remainder lacks a known reason. This sample has under 130,000 clones in its table, and roughly 85% of those were observed once. Of the sample, roughly 2.5% is held by the ten largest clones. The sequencing used peripheral blood, collected 28 days after the second AZD1222 dose. The receptors shown here come from an adult who received the AZD1222 COVID-19 vaccine.

The genes are TRBV24-1 and TRBJ1-2; 9 nucleotides match TRBD1. Germline V gene data show CDR1 as KGHDR and CDR2 as SFDVKD. This CDR3 region has 12 residues. The V segment lost 12 bases and the J segment 4 bases; nucleotides outside the gene matches: 5. The CDR3 here is CAAGQGAYGYTF. CDR3 DNA: TGTGCCGCGGGACAGGGCGCCTATGGCTACACCTTC.

This clone was counted between two and nine times. The chain joins TRBV6-1 to TRBJ1-1; D gene uncertain. V was pared by 3 bases and J by 3 bases, with 14 bases between. Germline CDR1 is MNHNS and CDR2 is SASEGT. The length of the CDR3 is 15 residues. The CDR3 DNA follows: TGTGCCAGCAGTGACCACTACCGGACTGACACTGAAGCTTTCTTT. Residues: CASSDHYRTDTEAFF.

The chain employs TRBV5-6 and TRBJ2-5, with D perhaps matching TRBD2 (5 bases). This CDR3 contains 13 residues. Trimming stripped 3 bases from V and 5 bases from J, with 11 bases between. Per germline, CDR1 SGHDT and CDR2 YYEEEE. This CDR3 reads CASSWLGGETQYF. CDR3 in DNA: TGTGCCAGCAGCTGGTTGGGCGGGGAGACCCAGTACTTC.

This sequence joins TRBV6-5 and TRBJ2-3; the match to TRBD1 covers 8 bases. The length of the CDR3 is 15 residues. The germline gives CDR1 MNHEY, CDR2 SVGAGI. The junction had 2 bases not matched to a gene; V was cut back by 2 bases and J by 1 base. The CDR3 DNA reads as TGTGCCAGCAGTTACGCGGGACAGGGCACAGATACGCAGTATTTT. The encoded protein is CASSYAGQGTDTQYF.

The chain employs TRBV5-4 and TRBJ1-1, with D perhaps matching TRBD1 (5 bases). Looked up from germline, CDR1 is SGHNT and CDR2 is YYREEE (reference sequence). The CDR3 consists of 15 residues. Trimming took off 0 bases at V and 4 bases at J, with 13 bases between the two ends. CDR3 in DNA: TGTGCCAGCAGCTTGGCGCCAGGGTTACCCACTGAAGCTTTCTTT. It is translated as CASSLAPGLPTEAFF.

The chain is built from TRBV5-4 and TRBJ2-3; TRBD2 matches at 8 bases. From germline, CDR1 is SGHNT and CDR2 YYREEE (reference sequence). CDR3 length: 16 residues. J lost 4 bases, V lost 7 bases, and 14 bases had no gene match. Here the CDR3 reads CASSSAGGGSSDTQYF. CDR3 bases: TGTGCCAGCTCATCCGCGGGAGGTGGAAGCTCAGATACGCAGTATTTT.

The V and J genes are TRBV6-2 or TRBV6-3 and TRBJ1-6; D is possibly TRBD1 (6 bases). Trimming removed 4 bases from V and 1 base from J, with 11 bases in between. Germline-derived CDR1 and CDR2 are MNHEY and SVGEGT. The CDR3 covers 16 residues. CDR3 sequence reads: CASSSGQLSYNSPLHF. As DNA, the CDR3 is TGTGCCAGCAGTTCGGGACAATTATCCTATAATTCACCCCTCCACTTT.

This rearrangement joins TRBV11-2 to TRBJ1-6; D is ambiguous. CDR1 and CDR2 from the germline V gene are SGHAT and FQNNGV. The CDR3 sequence is 13 residues long. V gave up 7 bases and J gave up 1 base, with 5 bases separating them. The CDR3 sequence is CASTRSYNSPLHF. The CDR3 coding sequence is TGTGCCAGCACTAGGTCCTATAATTCACCCCTCCACTTT.

The chain uses TRBV11-3 and TRBJ2-1; 7 positions match TRBD1. The CDR3 loop spans 15 amino acids. Trimming at V came to 4 bases and at J to 7 bases, leaving 10 bases not matched to a gene. Germline-derived CDR1 and CDR2 are SGHNT and YENEEA. CDR3 sequence (DNA): TGTGCCAGCAGCTCACTAGGGGGCCCTAAGAATGAGCAGTTCTTC. Translated, it gives CASSSLGGPKNEQFF.

This clone has a handful of counts. The chain links TRBV3-1 (or the pseudogene TRBV3-2) to TRBJ2-5; 10 bases match TRBD1. Germline V gene lookup returns CDR1 LGHDT and CDR2 YNNKEL (reference sequence). The trim removed 0 bases at V and 5 bases at J, leaving 6 bases unmatched. The CDR3 has 16 amino acids. Here the CDR3 reads CASSQERGDRGETQYF. CDR3 DNA: TGTGCCAGCAGCCAAGAACGGGGGGACAGGGGTGAGACCCAGTACTTC.

The chain has TRBV6-5 and TRBJ1-4; D is unresolved. This CDR3 contains 13 residues. Deletions cut 6 bases from V and 6 bases from J, with 11 bases between. CDR1 is MNHEY and CDR2 is SVGAGI in the germline V gene. The CDR3 region has the DNA TGTGCCAGCAGCGAGACGGTGGATGAAAAACTGTTTTTT. This codes for CASSETVDEKLFF.

The chain links TRBV7-2 to TRBJ2-7, with 10 positions matching TRBD2. This CDR3 contains 16 residues. Losses at the gene ends were 4 bases for V and 3 bases for J; bases not matched to a gene: 9. The germline V gene encodes CDR1 SGHTA and CDR2 FQGNSA. CDR3 sequence reads: CASSSNSGRPIYEQYF. CDR3 bases: TGTGCCAGCAGCTCAAATAGCGGGAGGCCGATCTACGAGCAGTACTTC. Full variable domain (missing parts from reference TRBV7-2 and TRBJ2-7): GAGVSQSPSNKVTEKGKDVELRCDPISGHTALYWYRQSLGQGLEFLIYFQGNSAPDKSGLPSDRFSAERTGGSVSTLTIQRTQQEDSAVYLCASSSNSGRPIYEQYFGPGTRLTVT.

The chain is built from TRBV28 and TRBJ2-2; 11 bases fit TRBD1. Germline loops: CDR1 MDHEN, CDR2 SYDVKM. The CDR3 is 15 amino acids. Germline trimming cut 4 bases from V and 6 bases from J; bases unmatched to any gene: 4. The CDR3 bases are TGTGCCAGCAGTTCAGGACAGGGGGCAGCCGGGGAGCTGTTTTTT. It is translated as CASSSGQGAAGELFF.

V is TRBV6-5 and J is TRBJ1-2; 10 nucleotides match TRBD1. There are 14 residues in the CDR3. The germline CDR1 and CDR2 sequences are MNHEY and SVGAGI. V dropped 6 bases and J dropped 2; count of bases not matched to a gene: 3. CDR3 sequence (DNA): TGTGCCAGCAGCGACAGGGGGCGCAACTATGGCTACACCTTC. It translates to CASSDRGRNYGYTF.

The rearrangement joins TRBV19 to TRBJ1-1; D ambiguous. Trimming cost V 8 bases and J 11 bases, with 24 bases left between them. Germline lookup yields CDR1 LNHDA and CDR2 SQIVND (reference sequence). The CDR3 runs 14 residues. The CDR3: CASHSAGYYVVAFF. The DNA of the CDR3 is TGTGCCAGTCATTCGGCAGGTTATTATGTAGTGGCTTTCTTT.

The V gene is TRBV6-6, the J gene TRBJ2-5; 14 bases are a match to TRBD2. The J segment lost 3 bases and the V segment lost 6 bases, leaving 6 bases of the junction unmatched. The CDR3 is made up of 16 amino acids. Germline CDR1 is MNHNY and CDR2 is SVGAGI (reference sequence). CDR3 coding DNA: TGTGCCAGCAGCCCCCGACTAGCGGGAGGGAAAGAGACCCAGTACTTC. This codes for CASSPRLAGGKETQYF.

The rearrangement uses TRBV18 and TRBJ1-1; possible D gene TRBD1, 6 bases. CDR3 size: 16 residues. Trimming pared 3 bases from V and 1 base from J, leaving 15 bases between. Looked up from germline, CDR1 is KGHSH and CDR2 is LQKENI. CDR3 coding DNA: TGTGCCAGCTCACCCAACGTGACAGGAGCGAACACTGAAGCTTTCTTT. Its translation is CASSPNVTGANTEAFF.

As DNA, the CDR3 is TGTGCCAGCAGCGTCTCTCAAGCGTCGCCCCAGCATTTT. Amino acids: CASSVSQASPQHF. The V gene is TRBV6-5, the J gene TRBJ1-5, with D unresolved. Germline V CDR1 and CDR2: MNHEY, SVGAGI. Trimming took off 6 bases at V and 9 bases at J, with 15 bases between the two ends. CDR3 size: 13 residues.

The V and J genes are TRBV5-6 and TRBJ2-2; 7 bases fit TRBD1. The V and J ends lost 1 base and 0 bases, in that order; junction bases with no gene match: 6. The CDR3 runs to 17 residues. Germline V lookup: CDR1 SGHDT, CDR2 YYEEEE. CDR3 DNA: TGTGCCAGCAGCTTGCTAGGGGGCCTACCGAACACCGGGGAGCTGTTTTTT. This translates into CASSLLGGLPNTGELFF.